This section outlines one TCR beta chain sequence together with its context. Between the trimmed V and J ends, which lost 0 bases and 1 base, there was a span of 9 bases. The CDR3 is made up of 14 amino acids. In germline, CDR1 is SQVTM, CDR2 ANQGSEA. These data are taken from a study of T cells after somatic rescue of genetic block. Only in-frame clones appear in the TCRdb table, and some are missing; sequencing was by immunoSEQ multiplex PCR. The sample records approximately 110,000 clones, 75% to 95% being singletons. This clonotype originated in a woman aged 18-29 years. V and J are TRBV29-1 and TRBJ1-2; D gene uncertain. Sequences were obtained from peripheral blood mononuclear cells (PBMCs). CDR3 protein: CSVEEGSFNYGYTF. DNA of the CDR3: TGCAGCGTTGAAGAGGGTAGCTTTAACTATGGCTACACCTTC.